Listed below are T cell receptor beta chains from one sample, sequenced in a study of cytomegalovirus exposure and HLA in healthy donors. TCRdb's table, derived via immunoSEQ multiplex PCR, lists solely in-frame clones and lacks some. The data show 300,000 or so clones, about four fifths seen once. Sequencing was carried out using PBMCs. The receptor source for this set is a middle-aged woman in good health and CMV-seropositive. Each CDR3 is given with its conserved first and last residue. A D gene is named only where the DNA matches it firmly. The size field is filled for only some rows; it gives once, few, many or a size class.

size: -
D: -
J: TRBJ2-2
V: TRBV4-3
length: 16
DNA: TGCGCCAGCAGCCAAGATCGGGTGGTAGACACCGGGGAGCTGTTTTTT
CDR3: CASSQDRVVDTGELFF

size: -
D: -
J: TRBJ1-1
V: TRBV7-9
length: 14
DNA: TGTGCCAGCAGCTTAGACAGGATGAACACTGAAGCTTTCTTT
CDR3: CASSLDRMNTEAFF

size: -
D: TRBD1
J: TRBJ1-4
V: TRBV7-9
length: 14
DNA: TGTGCCAGCAGCTTACAGGGGGCATCTGAAAAACTGTTTTTT
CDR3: CASSLQGASEKLFF

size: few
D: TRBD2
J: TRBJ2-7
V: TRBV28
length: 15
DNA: TGTGCCAGCAGTTCACTAGCGGGTAATACCTACGAGCAGTACTTC
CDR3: CASSSLAGNTYEQYF

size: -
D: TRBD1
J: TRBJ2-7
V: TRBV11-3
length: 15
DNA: TGTGCCAGCAAGTTCGGGGGACAGGGAAAGGACGAGCAGTACTTC
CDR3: CASKFGGQGKDEQYF

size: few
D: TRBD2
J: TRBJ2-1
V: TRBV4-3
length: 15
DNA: TGCGCCAGCAGCCAACTCGGGACTACCGACAATGAGCAGTTCTTC
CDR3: CASSQLGTTDNEQFF

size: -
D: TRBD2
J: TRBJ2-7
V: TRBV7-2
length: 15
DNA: TGTGCCAGCAGCTTAAATGGGGCGGGGGCCTACGAGCAGTACTTC
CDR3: CASSLNGAGAYEQYF

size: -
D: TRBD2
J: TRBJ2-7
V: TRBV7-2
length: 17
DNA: TGTGCCAGCAGCTTAGAGCCTAGCGGGTCATTCTCCTACGAGCAGTACTTC
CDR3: CASSLEPSGSFSYEQYF

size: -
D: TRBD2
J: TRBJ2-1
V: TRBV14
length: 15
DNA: TGTGCCAGCAGCCCTACCCAGCGGGGTTACAATGAGCAGTTCTTC
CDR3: CASSPTQRGYNEQFF

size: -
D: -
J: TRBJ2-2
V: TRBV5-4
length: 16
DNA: TGTGCCAGCAGCAGGGCGGGGCTCGGACACACCGGGGAGCTGTTTTTT
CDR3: CASSRAGLGHTGELFF

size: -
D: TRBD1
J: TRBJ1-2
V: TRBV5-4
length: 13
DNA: TGTGCCAGCAGCTCGGAGACAGGGAGTGGCTACACCTTC
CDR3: CASSSETGSGYTF

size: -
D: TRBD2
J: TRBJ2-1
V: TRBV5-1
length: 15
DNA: TGCGCCAGCAGCGTGGGACTAGAGACACACAATGAGCAGTTCTTC
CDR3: CASSVGLETHNEQFF

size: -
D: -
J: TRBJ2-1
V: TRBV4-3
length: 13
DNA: TGCGCCAGCAGCCAAGACTCCGGGAATGAGCAGTTCTTC
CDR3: CASSQDSGNEQFF

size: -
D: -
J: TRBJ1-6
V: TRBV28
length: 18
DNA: TGTGCCAGCAGTTTAAACGTATACAGCCTGAGTAAAGATTCACCCCTCCACTTT
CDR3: CASSLNVYSLSKDSPLHF

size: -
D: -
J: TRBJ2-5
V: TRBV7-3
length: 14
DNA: TGTGCCAGCAGCGCGGGCCCGATGGGAGAGACCCAGTACTTC
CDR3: CASSAGPMGETQYF

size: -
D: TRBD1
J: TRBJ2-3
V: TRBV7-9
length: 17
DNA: TGTTCCAGCAGCTCTAGTAGTCGGACAGGGTTGGCAGATACGCAGTATTTT
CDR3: CSSSSSSRTGLADTQYF

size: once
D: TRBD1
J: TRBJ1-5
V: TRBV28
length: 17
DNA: TGTGCCAGTACCCCGAGGGCCGGACAGGGTCGCAATCAGCCCCAGCATTTT
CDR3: CASTPRAGQGRNQPQHF

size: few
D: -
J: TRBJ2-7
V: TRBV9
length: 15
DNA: TGTGCCAGCAGCGTAGTGGCAGGGGAAATTGGCGAGCAGTACTTC
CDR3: CASSVVAGEIGEQYF

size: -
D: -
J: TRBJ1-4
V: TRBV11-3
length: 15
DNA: TGTGCCAGCAGCTTAGACGGGAAACATAATGAAAAACTGTTTTTT
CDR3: CASSLDGKHNEKLFF

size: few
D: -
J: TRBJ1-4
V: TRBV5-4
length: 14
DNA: TGTGCCAGCAGCTTGGCCGGAGGGAGGGATGAACTGTTTTTT
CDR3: CASSLAGGRDELFF

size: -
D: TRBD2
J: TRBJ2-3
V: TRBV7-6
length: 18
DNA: TGTGCCAGCAGCTTAGCGCTGGCTAGCGGTTCTAGCACAGATACGCAGTATTTT
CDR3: CASSLALASGSSTDTQYF

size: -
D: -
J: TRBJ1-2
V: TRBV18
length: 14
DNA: TGTGCCAGCTCACTGTCCCTCGGGGGGGAAGGCTACACCTTC
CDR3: CASSLSLGGEGYTF

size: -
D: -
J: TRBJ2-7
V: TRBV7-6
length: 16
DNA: TGTGCCAGCAGCTTAGACGTTATGGGACAAACTTACGAGCAGTACTTC
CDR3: CASSLDVMGQTYEQYF

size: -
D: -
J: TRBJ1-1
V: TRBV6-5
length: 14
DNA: TGTGCCAGCAGTTATGGACAGAAGAACACTGAAGCTTTCTTT
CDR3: CASSYGQKNTEAFF

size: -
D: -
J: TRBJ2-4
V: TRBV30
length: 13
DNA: TGTGCCTGGAGCGGTATAGCCAAAAACATTCAGTACTTC
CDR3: CAWSGIAKNIQYF

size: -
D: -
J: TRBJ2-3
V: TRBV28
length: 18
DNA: TGTGCCAGCAGTTTAAGGGGGTATGGGCAGGGGCGCACAGATACGCAGTATTTT
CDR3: CASSLRGYGQGRTDTQYF

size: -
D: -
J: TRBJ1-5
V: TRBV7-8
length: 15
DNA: TGTGCCAGCAGCTCAGCTGACAGTCAAAATCAGCCCCAGCATTTT
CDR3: CASSSADSQNQPQHF

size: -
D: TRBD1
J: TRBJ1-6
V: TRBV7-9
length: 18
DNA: TGTTCCAGCAGCATAACCGGGACAGGAAGCTCCTATAATTCACCCCTCCACTTT
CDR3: CSSSITGTGSSYNSPLHF

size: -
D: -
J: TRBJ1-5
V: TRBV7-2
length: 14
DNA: TGTGCCAGCAGCTTAGGTGGGGCCGCGCAGCCCCAGCATTTT
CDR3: CASSLGGAAQPQHF

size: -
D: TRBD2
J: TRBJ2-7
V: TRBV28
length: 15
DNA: TGTGCCAGCAGTTTGGCGGGAGGCCATGGCTACGAGCAGTACTTC
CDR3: CASSLAGGHGYEQYF

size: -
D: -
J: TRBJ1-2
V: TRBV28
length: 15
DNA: TGTGCCAGCAGCCTACCTGGCGGGGCGGACTATGGCTACACCTTC
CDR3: CASSLPGGADYGYTF

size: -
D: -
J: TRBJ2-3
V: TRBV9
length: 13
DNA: TGTGCCAGCAGCGTCGGTGGCGGCAGTACGCAGTATTTT
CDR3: CASSVGGGSTQYF

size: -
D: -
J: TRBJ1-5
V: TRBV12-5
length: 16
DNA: TGTGCTAGTGGTTTGGACTTTGCAGGGGGCAATCAGCCCCAGCATTTT
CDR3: CASGLDFAGGNQPQHF

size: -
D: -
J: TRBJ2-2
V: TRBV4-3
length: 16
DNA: TGCGCCAGCAGCCAAGATCGGGGGAGCGACACCGGGGAGCTGTTTTTT
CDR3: CASSQDRGSDTGELFF

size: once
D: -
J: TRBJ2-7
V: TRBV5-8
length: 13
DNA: TGTGCCAGCAGCCGATTAATACAGGATGAGCAGTACTTC
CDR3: CASSRLIQDEQYF

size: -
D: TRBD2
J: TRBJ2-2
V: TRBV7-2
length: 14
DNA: TGTGCCAGCAGGACCGGGACTAGCGCCGGGGAGCTGTTTTTT
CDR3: CASRTGTSAGELFF

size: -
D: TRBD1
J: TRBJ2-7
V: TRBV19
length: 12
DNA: TGTGCCAGTAGGACTGGACAGGGAGAGCAGTACTTC
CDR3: CASRTGQGEQYF

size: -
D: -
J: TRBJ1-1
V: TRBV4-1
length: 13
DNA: TGCGCCAGCAGCCAAGAAGTCAGAACTGAAGCTTTCTTT
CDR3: CASSQEVRTEAFF

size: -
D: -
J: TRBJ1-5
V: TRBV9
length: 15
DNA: TGTGCCAGCAGCCCAGACGGGGGCGGGGGTCAGCCCCAGCATTTT
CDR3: CASSPDGGGGQPQHF

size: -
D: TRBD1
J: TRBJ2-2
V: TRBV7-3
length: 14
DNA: TGTGCCAGCAGACGACAGGGTGGCACCGGGGAGCTGTTTTTT
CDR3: CASRRQGGTGELFF

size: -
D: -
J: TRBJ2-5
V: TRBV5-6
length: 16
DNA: TGTGCCAGCAGCTCGACAATTGACCGGAGGGGAGAGACCCAGTACTTC
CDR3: CASSSTIDRRGETQYF

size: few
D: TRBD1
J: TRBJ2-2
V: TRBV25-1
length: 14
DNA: TGTGCCAGCAGTGGGACAGGGAATACCGGGGAGCTGTTTTTT
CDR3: CASSGTGNTGELFF

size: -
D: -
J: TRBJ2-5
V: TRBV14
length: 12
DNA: TGTGCCAGCAGCCAATATGGAGGGACCCAGTACTTC
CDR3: CASSQYGGTQYF

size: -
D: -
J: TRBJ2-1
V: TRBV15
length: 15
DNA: TGTGCCACCAGCAGAGATTTGGCAGCGAACAATGAGCAGTTCTTC
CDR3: CATSRDLAANNEQFF

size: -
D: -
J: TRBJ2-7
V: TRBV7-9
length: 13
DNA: TGTGCCAGCAGCGCTAGCGTCTCCTACGAGCAGTACTTC
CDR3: CASSASVSYEQYF

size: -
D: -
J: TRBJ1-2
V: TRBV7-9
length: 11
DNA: TGTGCCAGCCCAGATCCCTATGGCTACACCTTC
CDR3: CASPDPYGYTF

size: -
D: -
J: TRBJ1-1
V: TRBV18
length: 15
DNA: TGTGCCAGCTCACCACAACAGGGAGGGAAAACTGAAGCTTTCTTT
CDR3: CASSPQQGGKTEAFF

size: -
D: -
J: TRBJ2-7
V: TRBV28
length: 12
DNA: TGTGCCAGCAGCCCAGAGCGGTCTCAGCAGTACTTC
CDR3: CASSPERSQQYF

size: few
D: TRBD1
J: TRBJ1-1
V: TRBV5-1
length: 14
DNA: TGCGCCAGCAGCTCGACAGGGGTGAACACTGAAGCTTTCTTT
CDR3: CASSSTGVNTEAFF

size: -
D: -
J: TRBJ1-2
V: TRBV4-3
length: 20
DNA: TGCGCCAGCAGCCAAGATTTCATTCAGGCCGTGCCCTCCGTCCACTATGGCTACACCTTC
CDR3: CASSQDFIQAVPSVHYGYTF

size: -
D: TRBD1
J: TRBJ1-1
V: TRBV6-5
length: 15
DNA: TGTGCCAGCAGTAAAAACAGGGGAGAGGACACTGAAGCTTTCTTT
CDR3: CASSKNRGEDTEAFF

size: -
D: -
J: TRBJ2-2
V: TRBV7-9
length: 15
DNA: TGTGCCAGCAGCTTGGCCAGCGGAGACACCGGGGAGCTGTTTTTT
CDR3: CASSLASGDTGELFF

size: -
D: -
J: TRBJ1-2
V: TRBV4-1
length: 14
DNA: TGCGCCAGCAGCCAAGATCCGGGGTCGCTCGGCTACACCTTC
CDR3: CASSQDPGSLGYTF

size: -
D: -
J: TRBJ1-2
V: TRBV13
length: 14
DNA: TGTGCCAGCAGCTCGGACCCGGGGATCTATGGCTACACCTTC
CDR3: CASSSDPGIYGYTF

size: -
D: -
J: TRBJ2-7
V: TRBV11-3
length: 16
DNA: TGTGCCAGCAGCTTATTTAACAGGGTATACTCCTACGAGCAGTACTTC
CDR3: CASSLFNRVYSYEQYF

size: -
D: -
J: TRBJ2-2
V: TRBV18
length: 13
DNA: TGTGCCAGCTCCCCGGGGGGCGCCGGGGAGCTGTTTTTT
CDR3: CASSPGGAGELFF

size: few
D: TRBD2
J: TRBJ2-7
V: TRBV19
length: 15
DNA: TGTGCCAGTAGTGCCGGACTAGCGGGAACCCACGAGCAGTACTTC
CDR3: CASSAGLAGTHEQYF

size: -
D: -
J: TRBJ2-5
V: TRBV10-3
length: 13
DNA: TGTGCCATCAATGGGGGTCGGGGGGAGACCCAGTACTTC
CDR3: CAINGGRGETQYF

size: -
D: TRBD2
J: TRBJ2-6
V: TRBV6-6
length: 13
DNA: TGTGCCAGCCGGGAGGCTGGGGCCAACGGCCTGACTTTC
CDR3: CASREAGANGLTF